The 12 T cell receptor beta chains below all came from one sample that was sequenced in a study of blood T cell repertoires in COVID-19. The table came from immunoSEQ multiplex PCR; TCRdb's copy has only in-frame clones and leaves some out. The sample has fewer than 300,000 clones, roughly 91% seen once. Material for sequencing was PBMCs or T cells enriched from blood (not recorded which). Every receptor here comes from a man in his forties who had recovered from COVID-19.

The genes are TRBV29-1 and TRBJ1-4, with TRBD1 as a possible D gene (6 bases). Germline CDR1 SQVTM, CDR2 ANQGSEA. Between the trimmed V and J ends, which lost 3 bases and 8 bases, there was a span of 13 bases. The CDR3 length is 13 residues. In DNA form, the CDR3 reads TGCAGCGTTGACAGGGGAAGGGGCGAAAAACTGTTTTTT. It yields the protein CSVDRGRGEKLFF. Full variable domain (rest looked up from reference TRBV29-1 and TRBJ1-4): SAVISQKPSRDICQRGTSLTIQCQVDSQVTMMFWYRQQPGQSLTLIATANQGSEATYESGFVIDKFPISRPNLTFSTLTVSNMSPEDSSIYLCSVDRGRGEKLFFGSGTQLSVL.

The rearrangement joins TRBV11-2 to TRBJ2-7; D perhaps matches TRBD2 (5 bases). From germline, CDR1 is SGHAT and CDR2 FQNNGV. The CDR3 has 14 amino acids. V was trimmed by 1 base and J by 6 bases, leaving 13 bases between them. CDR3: CASSLAALGGEQYF. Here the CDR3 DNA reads TGTGCCAGCAGCTTAGCAGCCCTCGGAGGCGAGCAGTACTTC.

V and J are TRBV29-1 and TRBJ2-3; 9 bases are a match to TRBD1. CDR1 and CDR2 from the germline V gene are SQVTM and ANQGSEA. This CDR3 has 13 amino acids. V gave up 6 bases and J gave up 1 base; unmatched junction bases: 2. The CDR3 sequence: CSVRQGGTDTQYF. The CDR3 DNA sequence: TGCAGCGTCCGACAGGGGGGCACAGATACGCAGTATTTT.

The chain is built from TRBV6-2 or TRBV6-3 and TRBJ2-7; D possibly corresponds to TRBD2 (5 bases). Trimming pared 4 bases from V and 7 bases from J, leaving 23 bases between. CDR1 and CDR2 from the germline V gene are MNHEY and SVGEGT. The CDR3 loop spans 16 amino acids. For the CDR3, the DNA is TGTGCCAGCAGTTTAGACCCCGAACTAGGATCCTTTGAGCAGTACTTC. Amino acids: CASSLDPELGSFEQYF.

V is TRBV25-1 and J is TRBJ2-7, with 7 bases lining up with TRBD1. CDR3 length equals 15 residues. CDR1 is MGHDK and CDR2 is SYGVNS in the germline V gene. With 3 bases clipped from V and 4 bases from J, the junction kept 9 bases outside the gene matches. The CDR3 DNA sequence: TGTGCCAGCAGTGATCCCGGGACAGCGGTATACGAGCAGTACTTC. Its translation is CASSDPGTAVYEQYF.

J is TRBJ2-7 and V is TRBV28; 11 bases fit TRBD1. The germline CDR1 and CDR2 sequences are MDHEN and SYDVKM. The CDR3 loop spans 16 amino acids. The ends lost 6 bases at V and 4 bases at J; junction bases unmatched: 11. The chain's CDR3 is CASRVFRTGGSYEQYF. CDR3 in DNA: TGTGCCAGCAGGGTCTTTCGGACAGGGGGCTCATACGAGCAGTACTTC.

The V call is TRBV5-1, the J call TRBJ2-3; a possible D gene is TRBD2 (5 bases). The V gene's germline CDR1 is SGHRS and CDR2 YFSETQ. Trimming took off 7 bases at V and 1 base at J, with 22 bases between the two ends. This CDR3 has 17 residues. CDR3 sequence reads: CASSKNVQLGGTDTQYF. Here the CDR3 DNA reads TGCGCCAGCTCCAAGAATGTACAGCTCGGGGGCACAGATACGCAGTATTTT.

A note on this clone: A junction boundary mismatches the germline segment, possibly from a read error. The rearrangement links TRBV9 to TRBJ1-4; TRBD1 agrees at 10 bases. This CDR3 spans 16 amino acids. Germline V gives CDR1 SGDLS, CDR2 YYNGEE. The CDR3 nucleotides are TGTGCCAGCAGCTTGCGACAGGGGGCAACGAATGAAAAACTGTTTTTT. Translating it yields CASSLRQGATNEKLFF. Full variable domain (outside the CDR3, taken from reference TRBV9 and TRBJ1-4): DSGVTQTPKHLITATGQRVTLRCSPRSGDLSVYWYQQSLDQGLQFLIQYYNGEERAKGNILERFSAQQFPDLHSELNLSSLELGDSALYFCASSLRQGATNEKLFFGSGTQLSVL.

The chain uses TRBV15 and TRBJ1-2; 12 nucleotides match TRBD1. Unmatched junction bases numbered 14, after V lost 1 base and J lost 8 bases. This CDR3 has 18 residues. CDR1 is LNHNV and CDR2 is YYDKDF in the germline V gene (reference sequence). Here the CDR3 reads CATSRGWGQGAIGRGYTF. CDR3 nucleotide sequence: TGTGCCACCAGCAGAGGGTGGGGACAGGGGGCGATAGGGAGAGGCTACACCTTC. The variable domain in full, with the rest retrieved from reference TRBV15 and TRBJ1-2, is DAMVIQNPRYQVTQFGKPVTLSCSQTLNHNVMYWYQQKSSQAPKLLFHYYDKDFNNEADTPDNFQSRRPNTSFCFLDIRSPGLGDTAMYLCATSRGWGQGAIGRGYTFGSGTRLTVV.

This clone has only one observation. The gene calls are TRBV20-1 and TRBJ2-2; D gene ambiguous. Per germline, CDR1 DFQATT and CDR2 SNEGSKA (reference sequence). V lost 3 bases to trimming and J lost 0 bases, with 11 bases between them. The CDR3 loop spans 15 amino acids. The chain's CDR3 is CSASFGPANTGELFF. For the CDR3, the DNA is TGCAGTGCTAGTTTTGGCCCAGCGAACACCGGGGAGCTGTTTTTT.

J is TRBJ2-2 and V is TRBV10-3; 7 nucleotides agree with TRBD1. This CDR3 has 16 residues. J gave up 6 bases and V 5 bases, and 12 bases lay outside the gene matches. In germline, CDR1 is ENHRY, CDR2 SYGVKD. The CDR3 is CAISTEKRQGSGELFF. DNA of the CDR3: TGTGCCATCAGTACCGAGAAAAGACAGGGATCCGGGGAGCTGTTTTTT.

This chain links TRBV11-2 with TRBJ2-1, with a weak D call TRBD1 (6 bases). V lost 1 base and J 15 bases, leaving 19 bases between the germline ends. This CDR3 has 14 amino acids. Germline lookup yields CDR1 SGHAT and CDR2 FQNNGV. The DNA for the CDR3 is TGTGCCAGCAGCTTAGGATCAGGGGCCCAGCGAGGGTTCTTC. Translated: CASSLGSGAQRGFF.